This T cell receptor beta chain was sequenced during a study of monozygotic twins with inflammatory bowel disease. Points from the study as a whole: The analysis failed to separate different T cell subtypes.

Each CDR3 protein gets one entry in TCRdb, which reprocessed the 5' RACE reads and gives no DNA. The specimen's table records some 190,000 distinct CDR3 sequences. The CDR3 is made up of 17 amino acids. From germline, CDR1 is SGHDT and CDR2 YYEEEE. Details on this clonotype: Its antigen is still unknown.

V is TRBV5-6 and J is TRBJ1-6; TCRdb reports TRBD1, a call that lacks DNA to check it against. The sample consisted of blood. The origin of this receptor is a human donor with ulcerative colitis or Crohn's disease, or a healthy co-twin of an affected twin (not recorded which). CDR3 residues: CASSLSPPLGGTSPLHF.